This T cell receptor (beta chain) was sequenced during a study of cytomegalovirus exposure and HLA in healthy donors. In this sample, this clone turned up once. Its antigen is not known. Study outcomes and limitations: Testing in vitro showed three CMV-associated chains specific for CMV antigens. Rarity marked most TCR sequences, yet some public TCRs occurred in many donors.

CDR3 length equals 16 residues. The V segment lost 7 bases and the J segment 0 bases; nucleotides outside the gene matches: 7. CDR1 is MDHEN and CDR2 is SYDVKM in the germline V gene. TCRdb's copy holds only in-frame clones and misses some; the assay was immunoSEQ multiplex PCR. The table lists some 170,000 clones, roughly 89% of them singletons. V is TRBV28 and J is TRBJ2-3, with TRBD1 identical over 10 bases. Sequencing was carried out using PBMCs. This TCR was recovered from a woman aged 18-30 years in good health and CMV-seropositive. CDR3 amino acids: CASTPTGGRSTDTQYF. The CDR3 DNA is TGTGCCAGCACCCCGACAGGGGGCAGGAGCACAGATACGCAGTATTTT.